Shown below are 20 T cell receptor beta chains from a single sample sequenced in a study of blood T cell repertoires in COVID-19. Sequenced by immunoSEQ multiplex PCR; TCRdb stores in-frame clones only, minus some. This table holds 130,000 to 150,000 clones, around 84% found once. The sequencing sample was made of peripheral blood. These receptors were taken from a woman aged 50 to 60 in a cohort sampled during active or convalescent COVID-19.

The rearrangement links TRBV30 to TRBJ2-7, with 7 bases that match TRBD1. This CDR3 is built from 12 residues. V dropped 5 bases and J dropped 2; count of bases not matched to a gene: 3. The germline V gene has CDR1 GTSNPN and CDR2 SVGIG (reference sequence). CDR3 nucleotides: TGTGCCTGGCGGACAGGCCCCTACGAGCAGTACTTC. The encoded protein is CAWRTGPYEQYF.

CDR3 nucleotides: TGTGCCAGCAGTGTGACAAGCCTGAACACTGAAGCTTTCTTT. Translated: CASSVTSLNTEAFF. The rearrangement links TRBV6-4 to TRBJ1-1; D gene uncertain. Looked up from germline, CDR1 is MRHNA and CDR2 is SNTAGT. There are 14 residues in the CDR3. The V and J ends lost 4 bases and 0 bases respectively, with 9 bases between them.

V is TRBV3-1 (or the pseudogene TRBV3-2) and J is TRBJ2-3, with TRBD2 as a possible D gene (7 bases). CDR1 LGHDT and CDR2 YNNKEL come from the germline V gene (reference sequence). This CDR3 comprises 15 residues. V dropped 8 bases and J dropped 4 bases, with 19 bases sitting between them. The CDR3 reads CASSRGGAVPDTQYF. The CDR3 region has the DNA TGTGCCAGCTCTAGGGGGGGGGCCGTCCCAGATACGCAGTATTTT.

The rearrangement uses TRBV7-9 and TRBJ1-1; D unclear. CDR1 and CDR2 from the germline V gene are SEHNR and FQNEAQ (reference sequence). The CDR3 extends over 13 amino acids. Trimming removed 4 bases from V and 2 bases from J, with 8 bases in between. CDR3 nucleotides: TGTGCCAGCAGCTCGGGAGGAAACACTGAAGCTTTCTTT. Residues: CASSSGGNTEAFF.

The chain couples TRBV2 to TRBJ1-4; D not certain. CDR1 and CDR2 (germline): SNHLY, FYNNEI. V was clipped by 3 bases and J by 1 base, with 12 bases between them. This CDR3 has 16 residues. Written as DNA, the CDR3 is TGTGCCAGCAGTGACCCCCCTCGAGGAACTAATGAAAAACTGTTTTTT. Its translation: CASSDPPRGTNEKLFF. The full variable domain, in which reference TRBV2 and TRBJ1-4 provide the parts outside the CDR3, is EPEVTQTPSHQVTQMGQEVILRCVPISNHLYFYWYRQILGQKVEFLVSFYNNEISEKSEIFDDQFSVERPDGSNFTLKIRSTKLEDSAMYFCASSDPPRGTNEKLFFGSGTQLSVL.

This clone was detected a few times. The chain combines TRBV7-6 with TRBJ2-1; D may be TRBD2 (6 bases). CDR3 length: 16 residues. Germline-derived CDR1 and CDR2 are SGHVS and FNYEAQ. Trimming pared 1 base from V and 0 bases from J, leaving 10 bases between. The CDR3 protein is CASSLGGESSYNEQFF. The CDR3 DNA is TGTGCCAGCAGCTTAGGCGGGGAGAGCTCCTACAATGAGCAGTTCTTC. Combining the CDR3 with reference TRBV7-6 and TRBJ2-1 gives the whole variable domain GAGVSQSPRYKVTKRGQDVALRCDPISGHVSLYWYRQALGQGPEFLTYFNYEAQQDKSGLPNDRFSAERPEGSISTLTIQRTEQRDSAMYRCASSLGGESSYNEQFFGPGTRLTVL.

V is TRBV18 and J is TRBJ2-3, with D maybe TRBD1 (5 bases). This CDR3 contains 13 residues. The germline V gene encodes CDR1 KGHSH and CDR2 LQKENI. V dropped 8 bases and J dropped 5 bases, with 14 bases sitting between them. The chain's CDR3 is CASTPPQGDTQYF. CDR3 coding DNA: TGTGCCAGCACGCCTCCTCAGGGAGATACGCAGTATTTT. The variable domain in full, with the rest retrieved from reference TRBV18 and TRBJ2-3, is NAGVMQNPRHLVRRRGQEARLRCSPMKGHSHVYWYRQLPEEGLKFMVYLQKENIIDESGMPKERFSAEFPKEGPSILRIQQVVRGDSAAYFCASTPPQGDTQYFGPGTRLTVL.

The chain carries TRBV6-5 and TRBJ1-2; D perhaps matches TRBD1 (6 bases). The CDR3 has 14 residues. CDR1 and CDR2 (germline): MNHEY, SVGAGI. V lost 1 base, J lost 4 bases, and 10 bases lay in between. DNA of the CDR3: TGTGCCAGCAGTTACTTACAGGGTCGCTATGGCTACACCTTC. Residues: CASSYLQGRYGYTF.

The chain joins TRBV13 to TRBJ2-2, with a possible D match to TRBD1 (5 bases). Trimming removed 6 bases at V and 4 bases at J, with 9 bases between. CDR3 length: 13 amino acids. Germline assignment: CDR1 PRHDT and CDR2 FYEKMQ (reference sequence). CDR3 residues: CASSPGRTGELFF. Here the CDR3 DNA reads TGTGCCAGCAGTCCAGGGCGCACCGGGGAGCTGTTTTTT.

In its sample, this clone was seen once. The chain uses TRBV18 and TRBJ2-2, with D unresolved. The CDR3 is 16 amino acids. The V and J ends lost 3 bases and 1 base respectively, with 12 bases between them. Germline V lookup: CDR1 KGHSH, CDR2 LQKENI. The DNA for the CDR3 is TGTGCCAGCTCACCGGCGGCAGTCATGAACACCGGGGAGCTGTTTTTT. It is translated as CASSPAAVMNTGELFF.

This clone was recorded once. The chain uses TRBV6-5 and TRBJ2-3; 7 nucleotides line up with TRBD1. The junction had 5 bases not matched to a gene; V was cut back by 6 bases and J by 2 bases. Germline V CDR1 and CDR2: MNHEY, SVGAGI. The CDR3 has 14 amino acids. CDR3 DNA: TGTGCCAGCAGACTCGGACAGGCCACAGATACGCAGTATTTT. This translates into CASRLGQATDTQYF.

In this sample, this clone turned up once. This sequence joins TRBV27 and TRBJ2-3; D perhaps matches TRBD1 (6 bases). The length of the CDR3 is 16 residues. V gave up 0 bases and J gave up 1 base, with 11 bases separating them. Germline lookup yields CDR1 MNHEY and CDR2 SMNVEV (reference sequence). CDR3 protein: CASSLSIYRGTDTQYF. CDR3 sequence (DNA): TGTGCCAGCAGTTTATCGATATACAGGGGCACAGATACGCAGTATTTT.

The CDR3 coding sequence is TGTGCCAGTAGTAAGGGACAAACTAACTATGGCTACACCTTC. Encoded protein: CASSKGQTNYGYTF. The J gene is TRBJ1-2, the V gene TRBV19, with D possibly matching TRBD1 (6 bases). The CDR3 sequence is 14 residues long. The germline V gene has CDR1 LNHDA and CDR2 SQIVND (reference sequence). Trimming shortened V by 4 bases and J by 0 bases, and 9 bases separated the two germline ends.

The chain joins TRBV14 to TRBJ2-7, with TRBD1 matching over 10 bases. Trimming at V came to 4 bases and at J to 13 bases, leaving 4 bases not matched to a gene. CDR1 and CDR2 (germline): SGHDN, FVKESK. There are 11 residues in the CDR3. CDR3 amino acids: CASSRGTGAYF. The CDR3 DNA follows: TGTGCCAGCAGCCGGGGGACAGGGGCTTACTTC. Full variable domain (outside the CDR3, taken from reference TRBV14 and TRBJ2-7): EAGVTQFPSHSVIEKGQTVTLRCDPISGHDNLYWYRRVMGKEIKFLLHFVKESKQDESGMPNNRFLAERTGGTYSTLKVQPAELEDSGVYFCASSRGTGAYFGPGTRLTVT.

CDR3 in DNA: TGTGCCAGCAGGAACAGCTCCTACGAGCAGTACTTC. Its protein is CASRNSSYEQYF. The rearrangement joins TRBV9 to TRBJ2-7; D is unresolved. Trimming removed 5 bases at V and 0 bases at J, with 6 bases between. Germline V gene sequence: CDR1 SGDLS, CDR2 YYNGEE. The CDR3 loop spans 12 amino acids.

The chain links TRBV6-5 to TRBJ1-2, with a tentative D call TRBD1 (5 bases). V lost 2 bases and J 4 bases, leaving 14 bases between the germline ends. Germline V lookup: CDR1 MNHEY, CDR2 SVGAGI. The CDR3 sequence is 15 residues long. CDR3 nucleotides: TGTGCCAGCAGTTACACATACGAAGGGGTCTATGGCTACACCTTC. Translation: CASSYTYEGVYGYTF.

V gene TRBV5-4 combines with J gene TRBJ1-2, with D possibly being TRBD1 (5 bases). The CDR3 extends over 15 amino acids. The V end lost 6 bases, the J end lost 4 bases, and 19 bases lay between the germline ends. Per the germline V gene, CDR1 is SGHNT and CDR2 is YYREEE (reference sequence). DNA for the CDR3: TGTGCCAGCACCTCTGGGGGGTATTCCCTCTATGGCTACACCTTC. It encodes CASTSGGYSLYGYTF.

A note on this clone: Other DNA variants within this sample encode the same CDR3. The CDR3 here is CSVEGQGTDTQYF. CDR3 DNA sequence: TGCAGCGTTGAGGGACAGGGGACAGATACGCAGTATTTT. The rearrangement links TRBV29-1 to TRBJ2-3; the match to TRBD1 covers 10 bases. Germline V CDR1 and CDR2: SQVTM, ANQGSEA. V lost 3 bases and J lost 3; bases outside the gene matches: 0. This CDR3 is built from 13 residues.

The chain has TRBV3-1 (or the pseudogene TRBV3-2) and TRBJ1-6; D remains unclear. CDR1 is LGHDT and CDR2 is YNNKEL in the germline V gene (reference sequence). This CDR3 contains 15 residues. V lost 0 bases to trimming and J lost 6 bases, with 9 bases between them. The CDR3 region is CASSQDLAANSPLHF. The CDR3 bases are TGTGCCAGCAGCCAAGATTTAGCAGCTAATTCACCCCTCCACTTT.

The rearrangement uses TRBV10-1 and TRBJ2-7; 11 bases agree with TRBD2. CDR1 and CDR2 from the germline V gene are WNHNN and SYGVQD (reference sequence). V shed 3 bases, J shed 9 bases, and the junction held 13 bases outside the gene matches. This CDR3 contains 16 residues. CDR3 nucleotides: TGCGCCAGCAGTGACGGATCTTGGCTAGCGGGGGGACCGCAGTACTTC. Its translation is CASSDGSWLAGGPQYF.